This TCR beta chain derives from a study of T-cell reconstitution after alpha-beta-depleted transplantation in children. In this sample, this clonotype turned up many times. This CDR3 is built from 14 residues. V was pared by 4 bases and J by 2 bases, with 13 bases between. Germline values: CDR1 DFQATT, CDR2 SNEGSKA (reference sequence). The TCRbeta library incorporated unique molecular identifiers. TCRdb reprocessed the PCR reads with MiXCR, giving one entry per CDR3 protein. The sample consists of some 390,000 distinct CDR3 sequences, roughly 20% of them appearing once. This receptor was obtained from a human donor who donated a stem cell graft to a child with acute myeloid leukemia. This chain joins TRBV20-1 and TRBJ2-3; D is perhaps TRBD1 (5 bases). The sample consisted of PBMCs from the stem cell graft donor, taken from the stem cell graft. This chain's CDR3 is CSATVAGPTDTQYF. The CDR3 coding sequence is TGCAGTGCTACCGTGGCAGGGCCCACAGATACGCAGTATTTT.